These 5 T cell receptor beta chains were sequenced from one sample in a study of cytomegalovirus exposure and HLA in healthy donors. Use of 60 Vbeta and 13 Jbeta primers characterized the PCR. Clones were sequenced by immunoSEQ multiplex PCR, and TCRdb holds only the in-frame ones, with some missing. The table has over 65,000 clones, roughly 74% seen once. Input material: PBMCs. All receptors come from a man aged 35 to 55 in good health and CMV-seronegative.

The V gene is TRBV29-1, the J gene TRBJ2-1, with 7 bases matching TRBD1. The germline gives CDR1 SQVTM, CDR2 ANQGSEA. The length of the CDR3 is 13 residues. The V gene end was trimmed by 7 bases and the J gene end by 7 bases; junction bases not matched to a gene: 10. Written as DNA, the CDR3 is TGCAGCGCGTTCGGGACAGTGAAAAATGAGCAGTTCTTC. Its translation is CSAFGTVKNEQFF.

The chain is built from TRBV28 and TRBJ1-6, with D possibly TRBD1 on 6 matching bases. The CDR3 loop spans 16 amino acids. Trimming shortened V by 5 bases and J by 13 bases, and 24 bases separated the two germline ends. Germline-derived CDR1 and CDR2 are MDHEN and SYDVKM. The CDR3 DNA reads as TGTGCCAGCAGTAGCCTTGGGGGGGCGCTTAGCAGGCCCCTCCACTTT. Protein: CASSSLGGALSRPLHF.

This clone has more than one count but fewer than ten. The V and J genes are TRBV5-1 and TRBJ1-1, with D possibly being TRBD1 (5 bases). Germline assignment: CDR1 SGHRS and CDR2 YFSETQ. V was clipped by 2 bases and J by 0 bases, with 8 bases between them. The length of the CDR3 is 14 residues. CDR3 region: CASSFGAMNTEAFF. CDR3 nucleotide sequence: TGCGCCAGCAGCTTTGGGGCCATGAACACTGAAGCTTTCTTT.

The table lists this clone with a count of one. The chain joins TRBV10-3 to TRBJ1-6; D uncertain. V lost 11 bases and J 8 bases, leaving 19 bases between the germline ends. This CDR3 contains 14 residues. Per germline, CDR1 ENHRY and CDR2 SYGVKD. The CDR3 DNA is TGTGCCGTCGGTAGTGAGCGGTCATATTCACCCCTCCACTTT. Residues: CAVGSERSYSPLHF.

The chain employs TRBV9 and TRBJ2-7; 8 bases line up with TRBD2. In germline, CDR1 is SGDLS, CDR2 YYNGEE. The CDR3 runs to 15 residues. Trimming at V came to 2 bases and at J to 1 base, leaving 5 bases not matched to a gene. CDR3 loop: CASSVGLAGSYEQYF. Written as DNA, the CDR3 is TGTGCCAGCAGCGTGGGGCTAGCGGGTTCCTACGAGCAGTACTTC. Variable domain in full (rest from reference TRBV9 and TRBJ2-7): DSGVTQTPKHLITATGQRVTLRCSPRSGDLSVYWYQQSLDQGLQFLIQYYNGEERAKGNILERFSAQQFPDLHSELNLSSLELGDSALYFCASSVGLAGSYEQYFGPGTRLTVT.